Below, 2 T cell receptor beta chains from the same sample are listed, as sequenced in a study of blood T cell repertoires in COVID-19. TCRdb's copy holds only in-frame clones and misses some; the assay was immunoSEQ multiplex PCR. The profile shows 250,000 to 400,000 clones, roughly 90% of them singletons. Sequenced input: peripheral blood. Receptors were obtained from a woman between 25 and 40 years old with COVID-19, enrolled during active disease.

The chain carries TRBV6-1 and TRBJ1-4; a weak D match, TRBD1 (5 bases). The germline V gene encodes CDR1 MNHNS and CDR2 SASEGT. This CDR3 comprises 16 residues. The ends were cut back, 2 bases at V and 7 bases at J, with 17 bases in the middle. The CDR3 sequence: CASSENPQGTSEKLFF. The DNA of the CDR3 is TGTGCCAGCAGTGAAAACCCCCAGGGTACCAGTGAAAAACTGTTTTTT.

The chain recombines TRBV6-6 with TRBJ1-2; D not resolved. Trimming removed 5 bases at V and 1 base at J, with 8 bases between. The CDR3 is 13 amino acids. Germline V gene sequence: CDR1 MNHNY, CDR2 SVGAGI (reference sequence). The CDR3 sequence is CASSLQSNYGYTF. As DNA, the CDR3 is TGTGCCAGCAGTCTACAGAGTAACTATGGCTACACCTTC.